A single sample gave rise to the 10 T cell receptor beta chains below, sequenced in a study of blood T cell repertoires in COVID-19. Method: immunoSEQ multiplex PCR; TCRdb's copy keeps in-frame clones and lacks some. The sample lists some 460,000 clones; 87% were seen once. The sample taken for sequencing was PBMCs or T cells enriched from blood (not recorded which). Receptor source: a woman aged 18-30 years with acute COVID-19.

The chain recombines TRBV3-1 (or the pseudogene TRBV3-2) with TRBJ2-5; 8 bases line up with TRBD1. The germline V gene encodes CDR1 LGHDT and CDR2 YNNKEL (reference sequence). Trimming cost V 6 bases and J 1 base; bases outside gene matches: 7. The CDR3 contains 15 residues. CDR3 nucleotides: TGTGCCAGCAGAATCGGACAGGGCGGCCAAGAGACCCAGTACTTC. The encoded protein is CASRIGQGGQETQYF.

The chain's CDR3 is CASSIQGSFETQYF. The CDR3 DNA reads TGTGCCAGCAGCATACAGGGTTCGTTCGAGACCCAGTACTTC. This chain connects TRBV21-1 to TRBJ2-5; TRBD1, as called in the table, went unchecked against the DNA. TRBV21-1 is given as a pseudogene. The CDR3 is 14 amino acids.

The V call is TRBV18, the J call TRBJ2-1; D unclear. V gave up 3 bases and J gave up 9 bases, with 6 bases separating them. Germline V lookup: CDR1 KGHSH, CDR2 LQKENI. CDR3 length: 11 residues. The CDR3 loop reads CASSPLGEQFF. The CDR3, as DNA: TGTGCCAGCTCACCTCTCGGTGAGCAGTTCTTC.

J is TRBJ1-2 and V is TRBV19, with D unresolved. The V end lost 8 bases, the J end lost 5 bases, and 12 bases lay between the germline ends. Germline V lookup: CDR1 LNHDA, CDR2 SQIVND (reference sequence). There are 12 residues in the CDR3. The CDR3 loop is CASGVPQYGYTF. The CDR3 coding sequence is TGTGCCAGTGGAGTCCCCCAATATGGCTACACCTTC.

The chain links TRBV5-4 to TRBJ2-7; D not resolved. CDR1 SGHNT and CDR2 YYREEE come from the germline V gene (reference sequence). V was shortened by 3 bases and J by 4 bases, with 8 bases between the two germline ends. This CDR3 comprises 12 residues. CDR3 amino acids: CASSSPKYEQYF. In DNA form, the CDR3 reads TGTGCCAGCAGCTCACCTAAATACGAGCAGTACTTC.

Here the CDR3 reads CASGLASGGAQDTQYF. CDR3 in DNA: TGTGCTAGTGGTTTGGCTAGCGGGGGGGCTCAAGATACGCAGTATTTT. The chain couples TRBV12-5 to TRBJ2-3; TRBD2 agrees at 12 bases. The J segment lost 5 bases and the V segment lost 1 base, leaving 4 bases of the junction unmatched. Germline-derived CDR1 and CDR2 are LGHNT and FRNRAP. CDR3 length: 16 residues.

The V call is TRBV7-9, the J call TRBJ2-6, with 7 bases that match TRBD1. Per germline, CDR1 SEHNR and CDR2 FQNEAQ (reference sequence). The CDR3 is 15 amino acids. V lost 5 bases to trimming and J lost 4 bases; unmatched junction nucleotides: 5. CDR3 residues: CASSPGTVGANVLTF. The CDR3 DNA is TGTGCCAGCAGCCCTGGGACAGTAGGGGCCAACGTCCTGACTTTC.

Comments on this clone: In the same sample, other DNA sequences code for this CDR3. The chain links TRBV18 to TRBJ1-5, with D unclear. The length of the CDR3 is 13 residues. The V gene's germline CDR1 is KGHSH and CDR2 LQKENI. V lost 3 bases and J lost 4, with 7 bases in between. The CDR3 is CASSPGLNQPQHF. CDR3 coding DNA: TGTGCCAGCTCACCGGGCCTTAATCAGCCCCAGCATTTT.

The chain carries TRBV5-1 and TRBJ2-1; TRBD2 might be the D (6 bases). The CDR3 totals 15 residues. Germline values: CDR1 SGHRS, CDR2 YFSETQ. Trimming shortened V by 0 bases and J by 9 bases, and 16 bases separated the two germline ends. CDR3 DNA: TGCGCCAGCAGCTTGGTCTCCATTGTGGGGGGTGAGCAGTTCTTC. Translating gives CASSLVSIVGGEQFF.

Worth noting for this clone: Other nucleotide sequences in the sample specify the same CDR3. This chain connects TRBV18 to TRBJ2-7, with 9 bases fitting TRBD1. The CDR3 consists of 14 residues. Germline loops: CDR1 KGHSH, CDR2 LQKENI. J was trimmed by 4 bases and V by 0 bases; bases with no gene match: 1. CDR3 sequence: CASSPPGQGYEQYF. In nucleotides, the CDR3 is TGTGCCAGCTCACCACCGGGACAGGGTTACGAGCAGTACTTC. Combining the CDR3 with reference TRBV18 and TRBJ2-7 gives the whole variable domain NAGVMQNPRHLVRRRGQEARLRCSPMKGHSHVYWYRQLPEEGLKFMVYLQKENIIDESGMPKERFSAEFPKEGPSILRIQQVVRGDSAAYFCASSPPGQGYEQYFGPGTRLTVT.